The 18 T cell receptor beta chains below come from one sample, sequenced in a study of T cell responses to AZD1222 COVID-19 vaccine. Clones were read by immunoSEQ multiplex PCR, and TCRdb kept only the in-frame ones, dropping some. The table includes 150,000 to 200,000 clones, around 93% detected once. The sequencing here drew on peripheral blood, taken on day 0 of AZD1222 vaccination. The origin of the receptors is an adult in good health.

The V gene is TRBV10-3, the J gene TRBJ2-1, with no clear D. The V end was cut by 6 bases, the J end by 0 bases, with 15 bases between. Germline V gene data show CDR1 as ENHRY and CDR2 as SYGVKD. The CDR3 covers 16 residues. This chain's CDR3 is CAISSADLFSYNEQFF. The CDR3 coding sequence is TGTGCCATCAGCTCTGCGGATCTGTTCTCCTACAATGAGCAGTTCTTC.

This chain joins TRBV19 and TRBJ2-2; D unresolved. This CDR3 is 15 amino acids long. V dropped 3 bases and J dropped 0 bases, with 8 bases sitting between them. Germline values: CDR1 LNHDA, CDR2 SQIVND (reference sequence). The CDR3 loop reads CASSIGRANTGELFF. As DNA, the CDR3 is TGTGCCAGTAGTATCGGAAGGGCGAACACCGGGGAGCTGTTTTTT.

This CDR3 reads CASSVLGTEAFF. DNA of the CDR3: TGCGCCAGCAGTGTTTTAGGGACTGAAGCTTTCTTT. This chain joins TRBV10-2 and TRBJ1-1; D unresolved. CDR3 length equals 12 residues. With 4 bases removed from V and 5 bases from J, the gap between germline ends came to 8 bases. Germline V gene data show CDR1 as WSHSY and CDR2 as SAAADI.

The CDR3 loop is CATSDSLVNTGELFF. The CDR3 DNA sequence: TGTGCCACCAGTGATTCGCTAGTAAACACCGGGGAGCTGTTTTTT. This chain links TRBV24-1 with TRBJ2-2, with no clear D. This CDR3 contains 15 residues. V shed 2 bases and J shed 2 bases, with 8 bases lying between them. CDR1 and CDR2 from the germline V gene are KGHDR and SFDVKD.

The chain combines TRBV18 with TRBJ1-4, with TRBD1 as a possible D gene (5 bases). Germline V gene sequence: CDR1 KGHSH, CDR2 LQKENI. CDR3 size: 15 residues. Trimming removed 4 bases from V and 2 bases from J, with 11 bases in between. The CDR3, as DNA: TGTGCCAGCTCACTCAGCGGGGCGACTAATGAAAAACTGTTTTTT. Translating it yields CASSLSGATNEKLFF. Using reference TRBV18 and TRBJ1-4 for the parts outside the CDR3, the full variable domain is NAGVMQNPRHLVRRRGQEARLRCSPMKGHSHVYWYRQLPEEGLKFMVYLQKENIIDESGMPKERFSAEFPKEGPSILRIQQVVRGDSAAYFCASSLSGATNEKLFFGSGTQLSVL.

Comments on this clone: The junction departs from the called germline gene at one end, perhaps through a read error. V usage is TRBV30 and J usage is TRBJ2-7; D uncertain. CDR3 length: 11 residues. Germline V gives CDR1 GTSNPN, CDR2 SVGIG (reference sequence). The CDR3 DNA reads as TGTGCCTGGAGCGCCCCCCCTCTCCACGGATTC. This sequence encodes CAWSAPPLHGF. Filled out from reference TRBV30 and TRBJ2-7, the complete variable domain reads SQTIHQWPATLVQPVGSPLSLECTVEGTSNPNLYWYRQAAGRGLQLLFYSVGIGQISSEVPQNLSASRPQDRQFILSSKKLLLSDSGFYLCAWSAPPLHGFGPGTRLTVT.

The rearrangement links TRBV27 to TRBJ1-1; 7 bases agree with TRBD1. The V gene end was trimmed by 5 bases and the J gene end by 4 bases; junction bases not matched to a gene: 4. Germline assignment: CDR1 MNHEY and CDR2 SMNVEV (reference sequence). The CDR3 contains 13 residues. CDR3: CASSHRQGTEAFF. As DNA, the CDR3 is TGTGCCAGCAGTCACCGACAGGGCACTGAAGCTTTCTTT.

The chain carries TRBV2 and TRBJ2-2; 12 bases are shared with TRBD1. Germline CDR1 is SNHLY and CDR2 is FYNNEI. CDR3 length equals 13 residues. The ends lost 10 bases at V and 5 bases at J; junction bases unmatched: 2. The CDR3 DNA sequence: TGTGCCACGGGACAGGGGGCAACCGGGGAGCTGTTTTTT. Residues: CATGQGATGELFF.

V usage is TRBV2 and J usage is TRBJ2-1; D is uncertain. The CDR3 contains 12 residues. Germline loops: CDR1 SNHLY, CDR2 FYNNEI. V was pared by 2 bases and J by 7 bases, with 6 bases between. CDR3 sequence reads: CASSELGNEQFF. The CDR3, as DNA: TGTGCCAGCAGTGAACTGGGGAATGAGCAGTTCTTC.

The gene calls are TRBV28 and TRBJ2-3; 9 bases are a match to TRBD2. The V gene end was trimmed by 3 bases and the J gene end by 2 bases; junction bases not matched to a gene: 6. The CDR3 has 16 residues. Germline values: CDR1 MDHEN, CDR2 SYDVKM. CDR3 loop: CASSFVLAGDTDTQYF. For the CDR3, the DNA is TGTGCCAGCAGTTTTGTACTAGCGGGTGACACAGATACGCAGTATTTT.

V gene TRBV15 combines with J gene TRBJ1-1; 7 bases are shared with TRBD1. CDR1 and CDR2 (germline): LNHNV, YYDKDF (reference sequence). J lost 0 bases, V lost 0 bases, and 7 bases had no gene match. This CDR3 has 17 amino acids. The CDR3 sequence is CATSRDTGAAMNTEAFF. CDR3 coding DNA: TGTGCCACCAGCAGAGACACAGGGGCCGCTATGAACACTGAAGCTTTCTTT. Full variable domain (remainder filled in from reference TRBV15 and TRBJ1-1): DAMVIQNPRYQVTQFGKPVTLSCSQTLNHNVMYWYQQKSSQAPKLLFHYYDKDFNNEADTPDNFQSRRPNTSFCFLDIRSPGLGDTAMYLCATSRDTGAAMNTEAFFGQGTRLTVV.

This clone was seen once. The rearrangement joins TRBV5-4 to TRBJ2-1, with 9 bases lining up with TRBD2. J gave up 7 bases and V 0 bases, and 8 bases lay outside the gene matches. In germline, CDR1 is SGHNT, CDR2 YYREEE (reference sequence). This CDR3 is built from 16 residues. CDR3 in DNA: TGTGCCAGCAGCTTGGCGGGAGCGGGAGGAAGAAATGAGCAGTTCTTC. This translates into CASSLAGAGGRNEQFF.

The chain is built from TRBV27 and TRBJ2-1; D remains ambiguous. The CDR3 spans 12 residues. Trimming took off 5 bases at V and 1 base at J, with 3 bases between the two ends. Germline CDR1 is MNHEY and CDR2 is SMNVEV (reference sequence). CDR3: CASSPSYNEQFF. The CDR3 DNA reads as TGTGCCAGCAGTCCATCCTACAATGAGCAGTTCTTC.

This clone was found once. V gene TRBV4-1 combines with J gene TRBJ2-7; no clear D. Germline CDR1 reads MGHRA; CDR2 reads YSYEKL. The CDR3 consists of 12 residues. Deletions cut 0 bases from V and 3 bases from J, with 3 bases between. The CDR3 reads CASSQDLYEQYF. The CDR3, as DNA: TGCGCCAGCAGCCAAGATCTCTACGAGCAGTACTTC.

The rearrangement links TRBV27 to TRBJ1-3, with no clear D. CDR3 length: 16 residues. CDR1 is MNHEY, CDR2 SMNVEV, per germline (reference sequence). V lost 3 bases, J lost 0 bases, and 12 bases lay in between. CDR3 sequence reads: CASSLRGLSSGNTIYF. CDR3 in DNA: TGTGCCAGCAGTTTGCGAGGGCTTAGCTCTGGAAACACCATATATTTT.

The V and J genes are TRBV29-1 and TRBJ1-2; tentative D call: TRBD1 (6 bases). Per germline, CDR1 SQVTM and CDR2 ANQGSEA. CDR3 size: 11 residues. Trimming took 7 bases from V and 7 from J, leaving 13 bases between them. CDR3 loop: CSDRAVRGYTF. The DNA of the CDR3 is TGCAGCGACAGGGCGGTGCGTGGCTACACCTTC.

The chain links TRBV11-3 to TRBJ2-7; perhaps TRBD2 as D (5 bases). The V end lost 0 bases, the J end lost 0 bases, and 9 bases lay between the germline ends. CDR3 length: 15 residues. The V gene's germline CDR1 is SGHNT and CDR2 YENEEA. CDR3 protein: CASSLERAVSYEQYF. As DNA, the CDR3 is TGTGCCAGCAGCTTAGAGAGGGCCGTCTCCTACGAGCAGTACTTC. Drawing the rest from reference TRBV11-3 and TRBJ2-7, the complete variable domain is EAGVVQSPRYKIIEKKQPVAFWCNPISGHNTLYWYLQNLGQGPELLIRYENEEAVDDSQLPKDRFSAERLKGVDSTLKIQPAELGDSAVYLCASSLERAVSYEQYFGPGTRLTVT.

V and J are TRBV20-1 and TRBJ2-7; D tentatively fits TRBD1 or TRBD2 (5 bases each). The CDR3 is 11 amino acids. The germline CDR1 and CDR2 sequences are DFQATT and SNEGSKA (reference sequence). V was trimmed by 6 bases and J by 2 bases, leaving 8 bases between them. The CDR3 loop is CSAGTPYEQYF. In DNA form, the CDR3 reads TGCAGTGCCGGGACCCCCTACGAGCAGTACTTC.